This entry lists 4 T cell receptor beta chains sequenced from one sample in a study of blood T cell repertoires in COVID-19. Here immunoSEQ multiplex PCR was the method, and the copy in TCRdb shows in-frame clones only, minus some. The data contain 70,000 or so clones, about three quarters of them singletons. The sequencing input was peripheral blood. These receptors originate from a human donor in a cohort sampled during active COVID-19.

The V and J genes are TRBV7-9 and TRBJ2-4, with 13 bases identical to TRBD2. Germline V gene lookup returns CDR1 SEHNR and CDR2 FQNEAQ (reference sequence). The CDR3 has 15 residues. V dropped 5 bases and J dropped 6; count of bases not matched to a gene: 4. Written as DNA, the CDR3 is TGTGCCAGCAGCATGACTAGCGGGAGGTTAAACATTCAGTACTTC. The encoded protein is CASSMTSGRLNIQYF.

This clone was observed at least ten times. The chain joins TRBV7-9 to TRBJ2-6, with 7 bases matching TRBD1. Unmatched junction bases numbered 5, after V lost 5 bases and J lost 1 base. Germline V gene sequence: CDR1 SEHNR, CDR2 FQNEAQ (reference sequence). The CDR3 totals 16 residues. The CDR3 is CASSPTGPSGANVLTF. CDR3 sequence (DNA): TGTGCCAGCAGCCCGACAGGGCCTTCTGGGGCCAACGTCCTGACTTTC.

A few counts support this clone. V and J are TRBV9 and TRBJ2-1; 8 nucleotides line up with TRBD2. Per germline, CDR1 SGDLS and CDR2 YYNGEE. The V gene end was trimmed by 3 bases and the J gene end by 2 bases; junction bases not matched to a gene: 4. There are 15 residues in the CDR3. The CDR3 spells CASSGSGSPYNEQFF. The CDR3 DNA sequence: TGTGCCAGCAGCGGAAGCGGGAGCCCCTACAATGAGCAGTTCTTC.

This rearrangement joins TRBV27 to TRBJ2-3; D might be TRBD1 (6 bases). CDR1 MNHEY and CDR2 SMNVEV come from the germline V gene (reference sequence). CDR3 length: 18 amino acids. V lost 5 bases, J lost 0 bases, and 21 bases lay in between. The CDR3 DNA reads TGTGCCAGCAGTCCACGGGGACCTCAGGGGAGTAGCACAGATACGCAGTATTTT. Its translation is CASSPRGPQGSSTDTQYF.